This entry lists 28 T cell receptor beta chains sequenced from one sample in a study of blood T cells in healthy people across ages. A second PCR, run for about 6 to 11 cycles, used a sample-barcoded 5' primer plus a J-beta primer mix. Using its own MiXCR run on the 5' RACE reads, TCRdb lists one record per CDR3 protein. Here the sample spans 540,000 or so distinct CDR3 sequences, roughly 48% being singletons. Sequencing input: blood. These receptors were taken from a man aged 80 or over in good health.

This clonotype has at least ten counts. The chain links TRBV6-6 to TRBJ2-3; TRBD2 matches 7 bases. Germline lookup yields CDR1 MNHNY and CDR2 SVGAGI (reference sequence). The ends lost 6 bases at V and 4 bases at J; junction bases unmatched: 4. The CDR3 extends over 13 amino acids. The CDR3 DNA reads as TGTGCCAGCAGCCGGGCGGGGGCAGATACGCAGTATTTT. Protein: CASSRAGADTQYF.

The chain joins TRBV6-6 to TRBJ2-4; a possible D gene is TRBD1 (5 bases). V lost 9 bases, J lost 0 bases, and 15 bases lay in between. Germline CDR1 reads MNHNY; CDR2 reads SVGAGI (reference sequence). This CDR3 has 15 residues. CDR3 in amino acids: CASGAATLAKNIQYF. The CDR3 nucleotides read TGTGCCAGTGGGGCGGCCACACTAGCCAAAAACATTCAGTACTTC.

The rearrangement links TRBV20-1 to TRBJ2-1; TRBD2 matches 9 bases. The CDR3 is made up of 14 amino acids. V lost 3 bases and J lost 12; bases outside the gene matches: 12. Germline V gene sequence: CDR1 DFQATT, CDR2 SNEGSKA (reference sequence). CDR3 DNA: TGCAGTGCTAGCCCCCCCTTAGCGGGAGATAGGCAGTTCTTC. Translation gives CSASPPLAGDRQFF.

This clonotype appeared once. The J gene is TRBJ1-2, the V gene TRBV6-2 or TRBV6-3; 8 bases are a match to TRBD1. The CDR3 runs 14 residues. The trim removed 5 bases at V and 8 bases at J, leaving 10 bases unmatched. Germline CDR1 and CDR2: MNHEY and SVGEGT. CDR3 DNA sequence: TGTGCCAGCAGTGGACAGGGAGTCATGGGAGGCTACACCTTC. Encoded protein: CASSGQGVMGGYTF.

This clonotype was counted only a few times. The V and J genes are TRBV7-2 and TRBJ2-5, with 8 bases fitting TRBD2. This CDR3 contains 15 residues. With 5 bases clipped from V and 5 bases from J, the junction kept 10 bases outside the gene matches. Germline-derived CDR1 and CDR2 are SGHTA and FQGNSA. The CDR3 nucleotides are TGTGCCAGCAGCCTCCGATGGACTAGCCGGGAGACCCAGTACTTC. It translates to CASSLRWTSRETQYF.

The CDR3 here is CASRVYSSNYGYTF. The DNA for the CDR3 is TGTGCCAGCAGAGTTTACAGTTCTAACTATGGCTACACCTTC. The genes are TRBV2 and TRBJ1-2; no reliable D call. Trimming pared 6 bases from V and 0 bases from J, leaving 11 bases between. Germline CDR1 reads SNHLY; CDR2 reads FYNNEI. CDR3 length: 14 residues.

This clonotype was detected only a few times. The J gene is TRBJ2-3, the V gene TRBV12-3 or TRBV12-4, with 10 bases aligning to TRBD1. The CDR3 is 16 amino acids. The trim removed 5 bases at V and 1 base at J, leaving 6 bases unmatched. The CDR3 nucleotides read TGTGCCAGCAGTGCGTGGACAGGGGGGGGCACAGATACGCAGTATTTT. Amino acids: CASSAWTGGGTDTQYF.

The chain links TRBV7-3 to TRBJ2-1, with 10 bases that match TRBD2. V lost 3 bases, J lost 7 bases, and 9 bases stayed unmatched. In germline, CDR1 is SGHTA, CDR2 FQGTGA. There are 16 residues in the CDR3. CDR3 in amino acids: CASSFTSGRASNEQFF. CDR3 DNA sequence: TGTGCCAGCAGCTTCACCAGCGGGAGGGCCTCTAATGAGCAGTTCTTC.

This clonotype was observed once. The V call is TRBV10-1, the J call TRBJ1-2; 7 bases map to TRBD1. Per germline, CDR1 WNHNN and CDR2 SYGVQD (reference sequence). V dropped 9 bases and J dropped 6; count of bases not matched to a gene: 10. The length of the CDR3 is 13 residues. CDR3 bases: TGCGCCAGTCCTACCAAGACAGGGAATGGCTACACCTTC. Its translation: CASPTKTGNGYTF.

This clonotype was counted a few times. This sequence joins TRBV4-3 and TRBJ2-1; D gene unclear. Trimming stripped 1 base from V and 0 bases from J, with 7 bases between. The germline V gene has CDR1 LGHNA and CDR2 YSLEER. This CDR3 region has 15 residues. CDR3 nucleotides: TGCGCCAGCAGCCAAGGGTTAGACTCCTACAATGAGCAGTTCTTC. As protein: CASSQGLDSYNEQFF.

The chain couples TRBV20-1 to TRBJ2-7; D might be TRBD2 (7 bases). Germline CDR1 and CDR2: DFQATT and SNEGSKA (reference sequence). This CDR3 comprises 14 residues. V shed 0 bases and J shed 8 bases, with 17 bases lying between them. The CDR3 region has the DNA TGCAGTGCTAGAGATCGGGGGGCTTGGTACCAGCAGTACTTC. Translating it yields CSARDRGAWYQQYF.

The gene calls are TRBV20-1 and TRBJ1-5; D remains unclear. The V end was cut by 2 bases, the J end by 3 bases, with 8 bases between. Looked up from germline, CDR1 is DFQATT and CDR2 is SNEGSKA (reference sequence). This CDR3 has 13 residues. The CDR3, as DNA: TGCAGTGCTAGACCGGCAGTCAATCAGCCCCAGCATTTT. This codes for CSARPAVNQPQHF.

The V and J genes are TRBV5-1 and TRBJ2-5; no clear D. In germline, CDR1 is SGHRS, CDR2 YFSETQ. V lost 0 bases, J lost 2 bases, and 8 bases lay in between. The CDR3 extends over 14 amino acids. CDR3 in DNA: TGCGCCAGCAGCTTGGAGGGCAAGCAAGAGACCCAGTACTTC. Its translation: CASSLEGKQETQYF.

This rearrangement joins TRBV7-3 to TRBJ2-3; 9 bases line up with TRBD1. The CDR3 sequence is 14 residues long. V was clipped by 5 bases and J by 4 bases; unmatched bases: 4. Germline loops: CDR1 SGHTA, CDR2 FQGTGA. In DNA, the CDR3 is TGTGCCAGCAGCCGGGACAGGGATGCAGATACGCAGTATTTT. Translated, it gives CASSRDRDADTQYF.

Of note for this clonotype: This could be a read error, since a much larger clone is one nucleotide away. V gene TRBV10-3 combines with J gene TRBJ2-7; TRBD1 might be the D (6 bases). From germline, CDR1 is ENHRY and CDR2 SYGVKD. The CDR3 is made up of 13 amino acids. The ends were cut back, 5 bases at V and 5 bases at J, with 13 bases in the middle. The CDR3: CAISREQGHEQYF. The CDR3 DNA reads TGTGCCATCAGTCGCGAACAGGGCCACGAGCAGTACTTC.

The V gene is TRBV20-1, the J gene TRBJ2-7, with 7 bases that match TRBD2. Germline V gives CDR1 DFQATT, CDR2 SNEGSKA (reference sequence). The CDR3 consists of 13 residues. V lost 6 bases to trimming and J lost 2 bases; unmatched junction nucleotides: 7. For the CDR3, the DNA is TGCAGTGCCCCCCCGGCGGGAGCCTACGAGCAGTACTTC. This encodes CSAPPAGAYEQYF.

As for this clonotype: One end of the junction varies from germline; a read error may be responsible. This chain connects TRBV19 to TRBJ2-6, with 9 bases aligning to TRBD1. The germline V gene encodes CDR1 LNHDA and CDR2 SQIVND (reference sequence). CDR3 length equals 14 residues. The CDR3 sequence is CASVQGAGANVLSF. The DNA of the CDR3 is TGTGCCAGTGTACAGGGGGCTGGGGCCAACGTCCTGTCTTTC.

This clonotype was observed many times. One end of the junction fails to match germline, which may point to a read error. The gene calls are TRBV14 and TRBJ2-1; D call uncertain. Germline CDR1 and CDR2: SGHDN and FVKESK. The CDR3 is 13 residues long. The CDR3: CASSQDRVGEQFF. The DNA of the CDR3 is TGCGCCAGCAGCCAAGATCGAGTCGGTGAGCAGTTCTTC.

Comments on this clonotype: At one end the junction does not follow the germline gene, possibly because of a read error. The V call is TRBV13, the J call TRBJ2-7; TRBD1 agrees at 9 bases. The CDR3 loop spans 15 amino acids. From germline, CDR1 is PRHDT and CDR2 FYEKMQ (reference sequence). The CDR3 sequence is CASSYTGTGLNERYF. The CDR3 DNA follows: TGTGCCAGCAGCTACACCGGGACAGGGCTGAACGAGCGGTACTTC. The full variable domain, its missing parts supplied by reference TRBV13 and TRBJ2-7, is AAGVIQSPRHLIKEKRETATLKCYPIPRHDTVYWYQQGPGQDPQFLISFYEKMQSDKGSIPDRFSAQQFSDYHSELNMSSLELGDSALYFCASSYTGTGLNERYFGPGTRLTVT.

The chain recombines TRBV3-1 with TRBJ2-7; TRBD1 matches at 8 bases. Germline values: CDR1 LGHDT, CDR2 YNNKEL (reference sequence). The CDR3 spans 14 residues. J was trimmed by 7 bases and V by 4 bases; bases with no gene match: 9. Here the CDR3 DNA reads TGTGCCAGCAGCCCGCGACAGGGGTCGGGTGAGCAGTACTTC. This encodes CASSPRQGSGEQYF.

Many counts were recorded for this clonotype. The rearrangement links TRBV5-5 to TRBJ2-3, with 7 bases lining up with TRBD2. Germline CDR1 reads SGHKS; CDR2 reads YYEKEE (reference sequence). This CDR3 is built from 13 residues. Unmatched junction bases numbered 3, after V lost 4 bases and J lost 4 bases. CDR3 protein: CASSPTSPDTQYF. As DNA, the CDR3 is TGTGCCAGCAGCCCGACTAGCCCAGATACGCAGTATTTT.

In DNA, the CDR3 is TGTGCCAGCAGACTGAGGGGGCAAGGGCTGAGTTCACCCCTCCACTTT. The encoded protein is CASRLRGQGLSSPLHF. This rearrangement joins TRBV12-3 or TRBV12-4 to TRBJ1-6, with 7 nucleotides matching TRBD1. V trimming: 6 bases; J trimming: 9 bases; junction bases outside the gene matches: 14. The CDR3 is 16 residues long.

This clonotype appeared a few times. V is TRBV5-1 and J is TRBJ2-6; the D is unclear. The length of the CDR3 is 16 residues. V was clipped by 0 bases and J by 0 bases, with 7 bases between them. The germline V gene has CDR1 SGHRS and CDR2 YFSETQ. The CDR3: CASSLDTHSGANVLTF. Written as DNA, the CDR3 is TGCGCCAGCAGCTTGGACACCCACTCTGGGGCCAACGTCCTGACTTTC.

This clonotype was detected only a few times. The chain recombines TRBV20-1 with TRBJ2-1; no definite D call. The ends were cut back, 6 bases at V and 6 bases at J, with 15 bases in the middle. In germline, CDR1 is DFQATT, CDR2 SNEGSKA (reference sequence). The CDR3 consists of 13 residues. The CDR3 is CSASSPSLNEQFF. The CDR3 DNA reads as TGCAGTGCCTCAAGTCCGAGTCTCAATGAGCAGTTCTTC.

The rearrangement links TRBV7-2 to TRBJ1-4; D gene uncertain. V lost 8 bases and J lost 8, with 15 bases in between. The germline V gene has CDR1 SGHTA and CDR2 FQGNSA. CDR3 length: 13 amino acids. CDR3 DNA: TGTGCCAGCGGATCGGACGGAGGGGAAAAACTGTTTTTT. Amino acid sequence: CASGSDGGEKLFF.

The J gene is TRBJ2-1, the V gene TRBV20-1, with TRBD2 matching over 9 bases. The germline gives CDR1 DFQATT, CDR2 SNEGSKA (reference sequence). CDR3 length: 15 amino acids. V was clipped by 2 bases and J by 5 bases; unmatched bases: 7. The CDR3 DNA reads TGCAGTGCTAGAACTGCGGGAGGGCCTCACAATGAGCAGTTCTTC. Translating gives CSARTAGGPHNEQFF.

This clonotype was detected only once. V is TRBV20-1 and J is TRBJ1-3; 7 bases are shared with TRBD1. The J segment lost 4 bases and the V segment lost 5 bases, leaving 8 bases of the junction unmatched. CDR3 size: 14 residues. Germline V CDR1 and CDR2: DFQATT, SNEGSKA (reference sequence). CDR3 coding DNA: TGCAGTGCTCGGCTAACAGGGGAGGGAAACACCATATATTTT. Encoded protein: CSARLTGEGNTIYF.

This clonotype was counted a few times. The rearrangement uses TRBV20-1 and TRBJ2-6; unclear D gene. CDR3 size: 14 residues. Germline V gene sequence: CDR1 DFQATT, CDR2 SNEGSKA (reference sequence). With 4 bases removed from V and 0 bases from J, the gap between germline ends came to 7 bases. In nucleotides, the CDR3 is TGCAGTGCTATTTCCTTCTCTGGGGCCAACGTCCTGACTTTC. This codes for CSAISFSGANVLTF.